The clone carrying this T cell receptor beta chain was detected a few times. Its antigen is unknown. MiXCR, run by TCRdb on the 5' RACE reads, gives a single entry per CDR3 protein. The table includes more than 400,000 distinct CDR3 sequences, under 5.5% detected once. The CDR3 covers 14 residues. The germline gives CDR1 DFQATT, CDR2 SNEGSKA (reference sequence). Trimming took 5 bases from V and 11 from J; bases not matched to a gene: 12. This sample is drawn from a study of CD8 T cells in ankylosing spondylitis. Findings and caveats of the study: Reportedly, disease-linked clones are significantly enriched in ankylosing spondylitis patients' matched synovial fluid. Relatively rare in peripheral blood, disease-linked clones were also CD8+. Seemingly characteristic of ankylosing spondylitis blood was a TCR beta motif consisting of roughly 8 highly homologous variants. Prior work had noted some motif variants in reactive arthritis blood and synovial fluid.

This chain links TRBV20-1 with TRBJ2-1, with 10 bases lining up with TRBD2. Sequencing was done on a sample of blood, either unsorted or a sorted T cell fraction (not recorded which). The sequence derives from a male donor with ankylosing spondylitis. Here the CDR3 DNA reads TGCAGTGCTTTTTTGGCTAGCGGGGGACCTAAGCAGTTCTTC. Translation gives CSAFLASGGPKQFF.